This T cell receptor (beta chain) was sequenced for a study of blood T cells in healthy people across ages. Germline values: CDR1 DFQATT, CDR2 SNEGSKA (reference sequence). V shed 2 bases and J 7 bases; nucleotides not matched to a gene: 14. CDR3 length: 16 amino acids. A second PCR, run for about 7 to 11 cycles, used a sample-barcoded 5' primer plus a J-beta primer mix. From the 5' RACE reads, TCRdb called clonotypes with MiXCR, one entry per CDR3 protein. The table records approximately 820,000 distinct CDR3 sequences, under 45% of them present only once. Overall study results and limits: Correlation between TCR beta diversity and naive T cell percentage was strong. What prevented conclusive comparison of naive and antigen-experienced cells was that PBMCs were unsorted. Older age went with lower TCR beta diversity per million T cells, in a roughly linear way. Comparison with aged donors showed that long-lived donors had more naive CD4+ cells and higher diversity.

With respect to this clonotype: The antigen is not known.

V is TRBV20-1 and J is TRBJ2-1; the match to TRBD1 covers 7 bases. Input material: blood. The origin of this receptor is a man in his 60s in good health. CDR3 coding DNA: TGCAGTGCTAGAATAGGCTTAGGGGGCCGGCAAAATGAGCAGTTCTTC. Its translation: CSARIGLGGRQNEQFF.